This paragraph covers one T cell receptor (beta chain) sequence. The length of the CDR3 is 15 residues. CDR1 is SGHNT, CDR2 YENEEA, per germline. V lost 1 base and J lost 2; bases outside the gene matches: 1. These data are taken from a study of radiotherapy plus CTLA-4 blockade in lung cancer. In the study overall: Objective responses were seen in around a sixth of patients, disease control in around 31%.

Sequencing used immunoSEQ multiplex PCR; TCRdb keeps in-frame clones, though not all of them. The sample includes roughly 63,000 clones, 72% of them seen just once. The chain carries TRBV11-3 and TRBJ2-1; 8 bases map to TRBD2. The clonotype was recovered from a human donor with non-small cell lung cancer whose response to radiotherapy plus ipilimumab could not be evaluated. The source material was peripheral blood, sampled from a patient treated with radiotherapy plus ipilimumab. The CDR3 protein is CASSLVAGTYNEQFF. Written as DNA, the CDR3 is TGTGCCAGCAGCTTAGTAGCGGGAACCTACAATGAGCAGTTCTTC.